This T cell receptor (beta chain) derives from a study of monozygotic twins with inflammatory bowel disease. Study conclusions and caveats: Fewer shared clonotypes with others were found in IBD patients than in healthy twins, especially with disease activity. Researchers were unable to tell different T cell subtypes apart.

Concerning this clonotype itself: The antigen is undetermined.

The CDR3 spans 13 residues. In germline, CDR1 is SGDLS, CDR2 YYNGEE. TCRdb re-called the 5' RACE reads and shows each CDR3 protein once, DNA omitted. Here the sample table reports around 410,000 distinct CDR3 sequences. The chain recombines TRBV9 with TRBJ2-7; TCRdb outputs TRBD1, but without DNA this stays unchecked. The receptor comes from a human donor with ulcerative colitis or Crohn's disease, or a healthy co-twin of an affected twin (not recorded which). Sequenced material: blood. The CDR3 region is CASSVEVGAEQYF.